Presented here are 26 T cell receptor beta chains from one specimen sequenced in a study of CD8+ T cells in alopecia areata. The treatment: oral pan-JAK inhibitor, 5-10 mg twice daily. Reverse transcribed after extraction, RNA yielded cDNA as the sequencing template. Sequenced by immunoSEQ multiplex PCR; TCRdb stores in-frame clones only, minus some. The repertoire includes 150,000 to 200,000 clones, roughly 60% of them detected once, and approximately 1% sits in the top ten. The material was CD4+ T cells sorted from blood, obtained at week 24, from a patient treated with tofacitinib. The receptor source for this set is a human donor with alopecia areata.

The gene calls are TRBV5-1 and TRBJ2-5, with 9 bases lining up with TRBD2. The germline V gene encodes CDR1 SGHRS and CDR2 YFSETQ. Unmatched junction bases numbered 2, after V lost 0 bases and J lost 5 bases. The CDR3 contains 14 residues. The CDR3 DNA sequence: TGCGCCAGCAGCTTGGGCACTAGCGGGGAGACCCAGTACTTC. Amino acids: CASSLGTSGETQYF.

In its sample, this clone was seen once. The chain links TRBV5-6 to TRBJ2-1; a possible D gene is TRBD2 (6 bases). Germline assignment: CDR1 SGHDT and CDR2 YYEEEE. Trimming took 4 bases from V and 3 from J, leaving 14 bases between them. The CDR3 totals 15 residues. CDR3 DNA sequence: TGTGCCAGCAGCGGGGGGACTCCTCTCTACAATGAGCAGTTCTTC. Its translation: CASSGGTPLYNEQFF.

The sample holds a few counts of this clone. V is TRBV10-3 and J is TRBJ2-1; D assignment may be TRBD1 or TRBD2 (5 bases each). Per the germline V gene, CDR1 is ENHRY and CDR2 is SYGVKD. The length of the CDR3 is 12 residues. V was trimmed by 4 bases and J by 6 bases, leaving 7 bases between them. The CDR3 loop reads CAISAGPNEQFF. The CDR3 nucleotides read TGTGCCATCAGTGCGGGGCCCAATGAGCAGTTCTTC.

The chain recombines TRBV29-1 with TRBJ1-2; 8 nucleotides match TRBD1. CDR3 length equals 17 residues. Germline lookup yields CDR1 SQVTM and CDR2 ANQGSEA. The J segment lost 3 bases and the V segment lost 7 bases, leaving 19 bases of the junction unmatched. The CDR3 sequence: CSGRRWTGRGADYGYTF. CDR3 nucleotide sequence: TGCAGCGGCCGCCGCTGGACAGGGCGTGGAGCAGACTATGGCTACACCTTC. The entire variable domain, with the rest obtained from reference TRBV29-1 and TRBJ1-2, is as follows: SAVISQKPSRDICQRGTSLTIQCQVDSQVTMMFWYRQQPGQSLTLIATANQGSEATYESGFVIDKFPISRPNLTFSTLTVSNMSPEDSSIYLCSGRRWTGRGADYGYTFGSGTRLTVV.

Concerning this clone: The sample carries other DNA sequences with the same CDR3. The chain links TRBV29-1 to TRBJ2-7, with 8 nucleotides matching TRBD1. Germline lookup yields CDR1 SQVTM and CDR2 ANQGSEA. There are 12 residues in the CDR3. J gave up 2 bases and V 4 bases, and 1 base lay outside the gene matches. The CDR3 bases are TGCAGCGTTGGGACAGGGCCCTACGAGCAGTACTTC. This translates into CSVGTGPYEQYF.

The chain combines TRBV7-9 with TRBJ1-1; D unclear. The CDR3 sequence is 15 residues long. The V end lost 0 bases, the J end lost 4 bases, and 12 bases lay between the germline ends. The germline CDR1 and CDR2 sequences are SEHNR and FQNEAQ (reference sequence). The CDR3 here is CASSLATGRTTEAFF. CDR3 bases: TGTGCCAGCAGCTTAGCGACCGGTAGGACCACTGAAGCTTTCTTT.

The chain joins TRBV2 to TRBJ2-5; 7 nucleotides align to TRBD1. The trim removed 10 bases at V and 4 bases at J, leaving 12 bases unmatched. The CDR3 spans 14 residues. Per the germline V gene, CDR1 is SNHLY and CDR2 is FYNNEI. The CDR3 loop is CATQADRIGETQYF. The CDR3 DNA reads TGTGCCACCCAAGCGGACAGGATCGGAGAGACCCAGTACTTC.

This chain joins TRBV15 and TRBJ1-2; D unclear. Trimming took off 5 bases at V and 1 base at J, with 23 bases between the two ends. The CDR3 contains 18 residues. Per germline, CDR1 LNHNV and CDR2 YYDKDF (reference sequence). CDR3 residues: CATSPRGDGQTYNYGYTF. The CDR3 region has the DNA TGTGCCACCAGCCCTAGAGGTGACGGGCAAACATATAACTATGGCTACACCTTC.

This clone was counted a few times. The chain combines TRBV15 with TRBJ1-1; 7 bases map to TRBD1. After removal of 3 bases from V and 7 bases from J, the junction contained 2 bases not matched to a gene. CDR3 length: 12 residues. Looked up from germline, CDR1 is LNHNV and CDR2 is YYDKDF (reference sequence). CDR3: CATSSTGVEAFF. CDR3 nucleotides: TGTGCCACCAGCAGCACAGGGGTTGAAGCTTTCTTT.

The V gene is TRBV5-6, the J gene TRBJ1-2; D call uncertain. With 2 bases removed from V and 7 bases from J, the gap between germline ends came to 9 bases. The CDR3 runs to 12 residues. CDR1 is SGHDT, CDR2 YYEEEE, per germline. CDR3 sequence reads: CASSLLGPGYTF. In DNA form, the CDR3 reads TGTGCCAGCAGCTTACTCGGGCCTGGCTACACCTTC.

This clone was picked up one time. CDR3: CASSRQDVAREQFF. The DNA of the CDR3 is TGTGCCAGCAGTCGACAGGATGTAGCCCGAGAGCAGTTCTTC. The V gene is TRBV27, the J gene TRBJ2-1; perhaps TRBD1 as D (6 bases). Germline V gene lookup returns CDR1 MNHEY and CDR2 SMNVEV (reference sequence). With 5 bases removed from V and 10 bases from J, the gap between germline ends came to 18 bases. The CDR3 covers 14 residues.

The chain is built from TRBV4-1 and TRBJ1-2; D uncertain. Trimming took off 5 bases at V and 4 bases at J, with 17 bases between the two ends. Germline V gene lookup returns CDR1 MGHRA and CDR2 YSYEKL. CDR3 length: 15 residues. In DNA form, the CDR3 reads TGCGCCAGCAGCTCACCGGACGGGTACGGCTATGGCTACACCTTC. It translates to CASSSPDGYGYGYTF.

This chain connects TRBV11-2 to TRBJ2-7; the D is unclear. CDR3 size: 14 residues. V was cut by 7 bases and J by 5 bases, with 18 bases left in between. Germline V gene data show CDR1 as SGHAT and CDR2 as FQNNGV. CDR3 coding DNA: TGTGCCAGCACCGTGACCGGTGGGTGGAACGAGCAGTACTTC. This gives the protein CASTVTGGWNEQYF.

In its sample, this clone was seen once. The identical CDR3 is also encoded by other nucleotide sequences in the sample. The gene calls are TRBV5-1 and TRBJ2-2; D remains unclear. The CDR3 consists of 15 residues. Germline CDR1 and CDR2: SGHRS and YFSETQ. The V end lost 0 bases, the J end lost 0 bases, and 6 bases lay between the germline ends. DNA of the CDR3: TGCGCCAGCAGCTTGGAAGCTGCGAACACCGGGGAGCTGTTTTTT. This sequence encodes CASSLEAANTGELFF.

This chain connects TRBV5-1 to TRBJ1-1; D is unresolved. Trimming removed 0 bases from V and 4 bases from J, with 13 bases in between. CDR1 is SGHRS, CDR2 YFSETQ, per germline. CDR3 length: 15 residues. This chain's CDR3 is CASSLVGERRTEAFF. The CDR3 DNA reads TGCGCCAGCAGCTTGGTCGGGGAAAGGCGCACTGAAGCTTTCTTT.

This clone has only a few counts. The chain carries TRBV30 and TRBJ2-3, with D hard to call. Germline CDR1 is GTSNPN and CDR2 is SVGIG (reference sequence). The CDR3 is 12 amino acids. CDR3 sequence: CAVTDPTDTQYF. The CDR3 bases are TGTGCTGTTACGGATCCCACAGATACGCAGTATTTT.

V and J are TRBV2 and TRBJ2-7, with TRBD1 matching over 7 bases. Germline CDR1 reads SNHLY; CDR2 reads FYNNEI. V trimming: 8 bases; J trimming: 5 bases; junction bases outside the gene matches: 3. This CDR3 contains 11 residues. The CDR3 nucleotides read TGTGCCAGCGGGACAGCTGACGAGCAGTACTTC. This codes for CASGTADEQYF.

This chain connects TRBV30 to TRBJ2-1; possible D gene TRBD1, 5 bases. The V and J ends lost 8 bases and 6 bases respectively, with 11 bases between them. Looked up from germline, CDR1 is GTSNPN and CDR2 is SVGIG (reference sequence). The CDR3 sequence is 11 residues long. This chain's CDR3 is CAQGFGNEQFF. The CDR3 region has the DNA TGTGCCCAGGGATTTGGCAATGAGCAGTTCTTC.

V usage is TRBV29-1 and J usage is TRBJ2-3, with 9 positions matching TRBD1. This CDR3 has 16 amino acids. Trimming cost V 7 bases and J 5 bases; bases outside gene matches: 16. The germline CDR1 and CDR2 sequences are SQVTM and ANQGSEA. CDR3 region: CSATVGPGQGGDTQYF. The CDR3 DNA follows: TGCAGCGCCACTGTTGGTCCGGGACAGGGCGGAGATACGCAGTATTTT.

In its sample, this clone was seen a few times. J is TRBJ1-6 and V is TRBV10-3; tentatively, D is TRBD1 (5 bases). CDR3 length equals 14 residues. Germline values: CDR1 ENHRY, CDR2 SYGVKD. V gave up 3 bases and J gave up 7 bases, with 10 bases separating them. The CDR3 is CAISELGGNSPLHF. In DNA, the CDR3 is TGTGCCATCAGTGAACTGGGGGGGAATTCACCCCTCCACTTT.

The rearrangement links TRBV25-1 to TRBJ2-1, with D tentatively TRBD2 (5 bases). This CDR3 region has 14 residues. Looked up from germline, CDR1 is MGHDK and CDR2 is SYGVNS. Trimming cost V 6 bases and J 6 bases, with 15 bases left between them. The CDR3 is CASSPQLDSNEQFF. CDR3 nucleotide sequence: TGTGCCAGCAGCCCACAACTAGACTCCAATGAGCAGTTCTTC.

J is TRBJ2-3 and V is TRBV5-1, with 8 bases matching TRBD2. The CDR3 runs to 13 residues. Germline V gives CDR1 SGHRS, CDR2 YFSETQ. V shed 4 bases, J shed 15 bases, and the junction held 13 bases outside the gene matches. This chain's CDR3 is CASSPQGAGEEYF. The CDR3 coding sequence is TGCGCCAGCAGCCCACAAGGAGCGGGGGAGGAATATTTT.

CDR3 DNA sequence: TGTGCCAGCAGCGGGGCTGTCGGGGAGCTGTTTTTT. This sequence encodes CASSGAVGELFF. The chain recombines TRBV9 with TRBJ2-2, with unresolved D. Germline V lookup: CDR1 SGDLS, CDR2 YYNGEE. V dropped 3 bases and J dropped 7 bases, with 7 bases sitting between them. The CDR3 consists of 12 residues.

This rearrangement joins TRBV29-1 to TRBJ2-1, with 8 bases identical to TRBD1. Germline CDR1 and CDR2: SQVTM and ANQGSEA. The CDR3 loop spans 14 amino acids. V was pared by 7 bases and J by 2 bases, with 7 bases of the junction left unmatched. CDR3 sequence: CSGTGQAAYNEQFF. For the CDR3, the DNA is TGCAGCGGTACGGGACAGGCTGCCTACAATGAGCAGTTCTTC.

The rearrangement links TRBV5-1 to TRBJ2-7, with no clear D. Trimming took off 5 bases at V and 5 bases at J, with 17 bases between the two ends. CDR1 is SGHRS, CDR2 YFSETQ, per germline. The CDR3 totals 14 residues. CDR3 amino acids: CASRMGLFLDEQYF. The CDR3 region has the DNA TGCGCCAGCAGAATGGGCCTCTTCCTAGACGAGCAGTACTTC.

V gene TRBV29-1 combines with J gene TRBJ2-2; the D gene is possibly TRBD1 (6 bases). Germline V CDR1 and CDR2: SQVTM, ANQGSEA. This CDR3 region has 13 residues. The V gene lost 5 bases and the J gene lost 5 bases, with 12 bases spanning the gap. CDR3 region: CSVRTARTGELFF. The CDR3 DNA follows: TGCAGCGTTCGGACAGCAAGAACCGGGGAGCTGTTTTTT.